The present entry profiles one T cell receptor beta chain with its context. The junction departs from germline at one end; a sequencing error may be responsible. This sample was included in a study of blood T cell repertoires in COVID-19. Study overall: There were acute and convalescent COVID-19 samples, and they came from the United States, Italy and Spain.

Original data processing: Reference gene primer amplification gave nucleated cell count estimates. Clones were sequenced by immunoSEQ multiplex PCR, and TCRdb holds only the in-frame ones, with some missing. The DNA gave D and trimming, while V, J and clone size come from that table. The table lists fewer than 60,000 clones, 75% to 90% of them singletons. The CDR3 is 12 residues long. The V gene's germline CDR1 is SEHNR and CDR2 FQNEAQ (reference sequence). Seattle enrolled patients during active infection and tracked them longitudinally. The sequenced material came from peripheral blood. This chain connects TRBV7-9 to TRBJ2-1, with 8 bases fitting TRBD2. This TCR was recovered from a man between 60 and 75 years old with COVID-19, enrolled during active disease. The CDR3 DNA reads as TGTGCCAGCAGCCCCGTCGGGGGGGGCTGGATCTTC. As protein: CASSPVGGGWIF. Full variable domain (remainder filled in from reference TRBV7-9 and TRBJ2-1): DTGVSQNPRHKITKRGQNVTFRCDPISEHNRLYWYRQTLGQGPEFLTYFQNEAQLEKSRLLSDRFSAERPKGSFSTLEIQRTEQGDSAMYLCASSPVGGGWIFGPGTRLTVL.